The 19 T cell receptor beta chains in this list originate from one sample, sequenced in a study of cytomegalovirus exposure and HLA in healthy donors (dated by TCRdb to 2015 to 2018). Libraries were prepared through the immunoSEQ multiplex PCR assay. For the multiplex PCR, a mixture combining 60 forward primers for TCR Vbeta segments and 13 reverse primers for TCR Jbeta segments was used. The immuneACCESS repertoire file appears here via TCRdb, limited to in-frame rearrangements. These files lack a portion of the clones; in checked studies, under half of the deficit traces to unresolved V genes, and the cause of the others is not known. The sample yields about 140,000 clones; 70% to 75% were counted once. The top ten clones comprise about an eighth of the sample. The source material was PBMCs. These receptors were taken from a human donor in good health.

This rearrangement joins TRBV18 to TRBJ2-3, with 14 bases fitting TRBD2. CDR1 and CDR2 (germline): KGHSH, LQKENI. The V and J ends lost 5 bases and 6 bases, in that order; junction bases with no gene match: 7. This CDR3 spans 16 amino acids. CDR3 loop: CASSSGTSGSGDTQYF. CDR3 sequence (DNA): TGTGCCAGCTCAAGCGGGACTAGCGGGAGCGGGGATACGCAGTATTTT.

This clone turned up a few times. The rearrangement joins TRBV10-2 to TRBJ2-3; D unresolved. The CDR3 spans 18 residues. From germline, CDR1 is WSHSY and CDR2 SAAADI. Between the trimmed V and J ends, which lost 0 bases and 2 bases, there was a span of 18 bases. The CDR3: CASSESLASSAFTDTQYF. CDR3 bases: TGCGCCAGCAGTGAGTCCCTGGCTTCCTCTGCCTTCACAGATACGCAGTATTTT.

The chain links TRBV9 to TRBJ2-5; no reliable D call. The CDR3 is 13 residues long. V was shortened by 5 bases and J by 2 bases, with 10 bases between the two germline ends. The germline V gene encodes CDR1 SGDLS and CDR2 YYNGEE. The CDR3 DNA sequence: TGTGCCAGCAGTCGACTGTTACAAGAGACCCAGTACTTC. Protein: CASSRLLQETQYF.

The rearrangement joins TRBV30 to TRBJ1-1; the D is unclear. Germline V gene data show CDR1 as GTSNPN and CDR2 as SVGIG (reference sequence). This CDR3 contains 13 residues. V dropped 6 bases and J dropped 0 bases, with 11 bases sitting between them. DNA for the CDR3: TGTGCCTGCATCATGAACATGAACACTGAAGCTTTCTTT. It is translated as CACIMNMNTEAFF. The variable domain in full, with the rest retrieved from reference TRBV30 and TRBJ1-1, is SQTIHQWPATLVQPVGSPLSLECTVEGTSNPNLYWYRQAAGRGLQLLFYSVGIGQISSEVPQNLSASRPQDRQFILSSKKLLLSDSGFYLCACIMNMNTEAFFGQGTRLTVV.

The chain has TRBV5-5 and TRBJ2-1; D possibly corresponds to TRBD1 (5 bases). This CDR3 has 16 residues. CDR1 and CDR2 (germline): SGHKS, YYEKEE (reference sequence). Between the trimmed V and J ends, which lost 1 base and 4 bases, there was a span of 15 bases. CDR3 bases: TGTGCCAGCAGCTTGTGGAATGGGGCAGATTACAATGAGCAGTTCTTC. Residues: CASSLWNGADYNEQFF.

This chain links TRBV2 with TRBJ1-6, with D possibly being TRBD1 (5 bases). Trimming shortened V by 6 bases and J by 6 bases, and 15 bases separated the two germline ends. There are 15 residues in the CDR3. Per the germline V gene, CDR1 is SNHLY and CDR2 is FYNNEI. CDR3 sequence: CASSPRQPSNSPLHF. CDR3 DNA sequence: TGTGCCAGCAGCCCCCGACAGCCTTCTAATTCACCCCTCCACTTT.

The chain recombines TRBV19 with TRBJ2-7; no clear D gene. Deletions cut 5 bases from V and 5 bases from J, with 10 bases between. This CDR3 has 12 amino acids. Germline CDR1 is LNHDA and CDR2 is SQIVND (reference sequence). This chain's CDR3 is CASSGPLNEQYF. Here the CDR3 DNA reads TGTGCCAGTAGTGGCCCTTTAAACGAGCAGTACTTC.

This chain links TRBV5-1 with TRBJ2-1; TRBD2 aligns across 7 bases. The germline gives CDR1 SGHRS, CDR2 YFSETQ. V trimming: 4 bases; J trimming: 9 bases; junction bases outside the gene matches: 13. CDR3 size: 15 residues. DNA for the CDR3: TGCGCCAGCAGCCCTCTATACGCGGGAGAGGGTGAGCAGTTCTTC. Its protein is CASSPLYAGEGEQFF.

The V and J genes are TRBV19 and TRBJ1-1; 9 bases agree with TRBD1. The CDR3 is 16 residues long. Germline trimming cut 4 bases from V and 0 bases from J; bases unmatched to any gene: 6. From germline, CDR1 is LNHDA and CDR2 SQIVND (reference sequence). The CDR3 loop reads CASSTGTGRMNTEAFF. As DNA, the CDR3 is TGTGCCAGTAGTACCGGGACAGGGCGAATGAACACTGAAGCTTTCTTT. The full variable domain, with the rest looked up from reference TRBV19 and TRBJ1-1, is DGGITQSPKYLFRKEGQNVTLSCEQNLNHDAMYWYRQDPGQGLRLIYYSQIVNDFQKGDIAEGYSVSREKKESFPLTVTSAQKNPTAFYLCASSTGTGRMNTEAFFGQGTRLTVV.

The CDR3 loop reads CATGMRSSYNEQFF. The DNA for the CDR3 is TGTGCCACCGGGATGCGTTCTAGTTACAATGAGCAGTTCTTC. V usage is TRBV25-1 and J usage is TRBJ2-1; a weak D match, TRBD2 (5 bases). CDR3 size: 14 residues. CDR1 is MGHDK, CDR2 SYGVNS, per germline. The V gene lost 10 bases and the J gene lost 4 bases, with 17 bases spanning the gap. The full variable domain, with the rest looked up from reference TRBV25-1 and TRBJ2-1, is EADIYQTPRYLVIGTGKKITLECSQTMGHDKMYWYQQDPGMELHLIHYSYGVNSTEKGDLSSESTVSRIRTEHFPLTLESARPSHTSQYLCATGMRSSYNEQFFGPGTRLTVL.

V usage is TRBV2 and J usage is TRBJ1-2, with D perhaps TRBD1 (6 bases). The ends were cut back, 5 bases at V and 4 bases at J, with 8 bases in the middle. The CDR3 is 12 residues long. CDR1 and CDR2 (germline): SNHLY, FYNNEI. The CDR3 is CASSWDIYGYTF. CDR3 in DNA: TGTGCCAGCAGTTGGGACATCTATGGCTACACCTTC.

CDR3 nucleotides: TGTGCCAGCACCGTTATCGGGACTAGCGGGACCCGCACAGATACGCAGTATTTT. As protein: CASTVIGTSGTRTDTQYF. This sequence joins TRBV28 and TRBJ2-3; 13 bases agree with TRBD2. Per the germline V gene, CDR1 is MDHEN and CDR2 is SYDVKM. This CDR3 spans 18 amino acids. Germline trimming cut 7 bases from V and 1 base from J; bases unmatched to any gene: 11.

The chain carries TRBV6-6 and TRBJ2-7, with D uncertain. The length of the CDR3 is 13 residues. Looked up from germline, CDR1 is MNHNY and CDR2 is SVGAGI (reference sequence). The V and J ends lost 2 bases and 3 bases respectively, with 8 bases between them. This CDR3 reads CASSYRLNYEQYF. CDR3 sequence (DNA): TGTGCCAGCAGTTACAGACTGAACTACGAGCAGTACTTC.

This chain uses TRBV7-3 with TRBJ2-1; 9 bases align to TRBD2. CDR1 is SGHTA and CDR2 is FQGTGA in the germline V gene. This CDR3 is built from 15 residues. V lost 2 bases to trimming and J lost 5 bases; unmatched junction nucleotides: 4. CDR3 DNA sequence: TGTGCCAGCAGCTTATCTAGCGGGGCTAACAATGAGCAGTTCTTC. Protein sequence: CASSLSSGANNEQFF.

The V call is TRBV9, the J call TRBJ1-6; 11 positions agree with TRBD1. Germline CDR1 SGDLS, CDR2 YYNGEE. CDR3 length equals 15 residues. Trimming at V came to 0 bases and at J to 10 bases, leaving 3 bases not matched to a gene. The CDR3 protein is CASSVEDRGRSPLHF. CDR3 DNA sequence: TGTGCCAGCAGCGTAGAGGACAGGGGGCGATCACCCCTCCACTTT.

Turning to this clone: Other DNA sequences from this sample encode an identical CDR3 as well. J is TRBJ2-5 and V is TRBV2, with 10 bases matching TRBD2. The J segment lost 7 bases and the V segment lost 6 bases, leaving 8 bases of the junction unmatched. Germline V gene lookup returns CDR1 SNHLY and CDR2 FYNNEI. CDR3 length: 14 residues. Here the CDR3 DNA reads TGTGCCAGCAGCAGCTCAGGGACTAGCGTGACCCAGTACTTC. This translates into CASSSSGTSVTQYF.

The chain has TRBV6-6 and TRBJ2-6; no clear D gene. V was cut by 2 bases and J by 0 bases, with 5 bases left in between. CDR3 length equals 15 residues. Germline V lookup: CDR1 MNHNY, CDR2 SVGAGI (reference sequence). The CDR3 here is CASSYTSSGANVLTF. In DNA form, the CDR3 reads TGTGCCAGCAGTTACACCAGCTCTGGGGCCAACGTCCTGACTTTC.

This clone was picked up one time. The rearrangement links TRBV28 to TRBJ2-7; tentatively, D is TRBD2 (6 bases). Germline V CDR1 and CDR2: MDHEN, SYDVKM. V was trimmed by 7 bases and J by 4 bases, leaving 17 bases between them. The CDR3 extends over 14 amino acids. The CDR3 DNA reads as TGTGCCAGCACTATAGGGGACGGACTATACGAGCAGTACTTC. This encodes CASTIGDGLYEQYF.

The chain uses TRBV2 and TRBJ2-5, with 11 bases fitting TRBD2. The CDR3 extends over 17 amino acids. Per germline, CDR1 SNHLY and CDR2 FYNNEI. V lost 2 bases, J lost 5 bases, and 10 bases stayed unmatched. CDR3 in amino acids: CASSEMASGGPVETQYF. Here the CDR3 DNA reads TGTGCCAGCAGTGAAATGGCTAGCGGGGGGCCAGTGGAGACCCAGTACTTC.